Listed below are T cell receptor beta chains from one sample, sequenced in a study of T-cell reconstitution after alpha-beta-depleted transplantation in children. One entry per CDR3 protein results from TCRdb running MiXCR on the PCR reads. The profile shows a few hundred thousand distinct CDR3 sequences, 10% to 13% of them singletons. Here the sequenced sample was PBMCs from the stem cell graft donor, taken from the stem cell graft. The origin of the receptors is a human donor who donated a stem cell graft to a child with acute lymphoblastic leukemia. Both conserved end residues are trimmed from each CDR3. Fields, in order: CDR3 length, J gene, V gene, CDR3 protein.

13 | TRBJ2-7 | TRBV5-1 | ASSLARSSPYEQY
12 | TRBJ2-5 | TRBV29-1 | SVGPTGNQETQY
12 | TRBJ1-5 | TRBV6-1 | ASSRDARNQPQH
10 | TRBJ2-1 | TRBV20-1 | SASRGDNEQF
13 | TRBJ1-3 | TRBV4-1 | ASSQAPGGRRTIY
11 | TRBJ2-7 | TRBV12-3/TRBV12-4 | ASRPFGTYEQY
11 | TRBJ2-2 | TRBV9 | ASSAQLTGELF
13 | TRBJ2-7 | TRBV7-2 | ASSLALAGVHEQY
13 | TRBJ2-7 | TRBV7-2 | ASSLEGGITYEQY
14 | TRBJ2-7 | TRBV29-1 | SVVGDTGGSSYEQY
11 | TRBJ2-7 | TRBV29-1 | SARQGNHYEQY
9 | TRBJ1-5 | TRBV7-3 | ASRAGQPQH
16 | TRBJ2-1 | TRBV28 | ASAPGLAEPRVYNEQF
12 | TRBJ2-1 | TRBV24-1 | ATSEAGRGNEQF
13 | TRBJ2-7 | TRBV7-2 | ASSPGLARPYEQY
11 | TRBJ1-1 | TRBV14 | ASSLLSRTEAF
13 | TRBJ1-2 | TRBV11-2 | ASHSLRGGNYGYT